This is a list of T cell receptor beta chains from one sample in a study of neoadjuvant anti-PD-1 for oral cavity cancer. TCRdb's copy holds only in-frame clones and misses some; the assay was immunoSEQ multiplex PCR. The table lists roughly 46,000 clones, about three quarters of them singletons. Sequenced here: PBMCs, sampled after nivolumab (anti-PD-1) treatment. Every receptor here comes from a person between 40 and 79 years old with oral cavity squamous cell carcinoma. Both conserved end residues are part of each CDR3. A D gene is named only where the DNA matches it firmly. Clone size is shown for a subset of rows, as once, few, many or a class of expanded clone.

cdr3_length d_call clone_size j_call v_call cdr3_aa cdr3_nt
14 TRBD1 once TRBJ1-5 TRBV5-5 CASSLQGGNQPQHF TGTGCCAGCAGCCTACAGGGGGGCAATCAGCCCCAGCATTTT
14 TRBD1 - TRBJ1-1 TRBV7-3 CASSLRGGMTEAFF TGTGCCAGCAGCTTAAGAGGGGGCATGACTGAAGCTTTCTTT
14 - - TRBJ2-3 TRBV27 CASSYRYLTDTQYF TGTGCCAGCAGTTACAGGTATTTGACAGATACGCAGTATTTT
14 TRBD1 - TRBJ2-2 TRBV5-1 CASSLGTGHGELFF TGCGCCAGCAGCCTCGGGACAGGGCACGGGGAGCTGTTTTTT
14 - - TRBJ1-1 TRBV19 CASSLGRLGTEAFF TGTGCCAGTAGTCTGGGGAGGTTAGGCACTGAAGCTTTCTTT
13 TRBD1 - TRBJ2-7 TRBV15 CATSQDRVNEQYF TGTGCCACCAGCCAGGACAGGGTTAACGAGCAGTACTTC
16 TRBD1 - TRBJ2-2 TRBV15 CATSKLQGAIIGELFF TGTGCCACCAGCAAACTACAGGGGGCGATTATCGGGGAGCTGTTTTTT
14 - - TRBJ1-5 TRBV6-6 CASSYFDRNQPQHF TGTGCCAGCAGTTACTTTGACCGCAATCAGCCCCAGCATTTT
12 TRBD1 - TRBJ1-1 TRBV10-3 CAISGGTGEAFF TGTGCCATCAGTGGTGGGACAGGGGAGGCTTTCTTT
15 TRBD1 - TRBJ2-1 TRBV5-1 CASSPGTGINNEQFF TGCGCCAGCAGTCCCGGGACAGGGATAAACAATGAGCAGTTCTTC
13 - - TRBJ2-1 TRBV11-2 CASSLEQFNEQFF TGTGCCAGCAGCTTGGAACAATTCAATGAGCAGTTCTTC
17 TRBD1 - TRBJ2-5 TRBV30 CAWSESLSRGPGETQYF TGTGCCTGGAGTGAATCTCTTAGTAGGGGGCCGGGGGAGACCCAGTACTTC
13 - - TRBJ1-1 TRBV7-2 CASSLADGAPAFF TGTGCCAGCAGCTTAGCGGATGGGGCGCCGGCTTTCTTT
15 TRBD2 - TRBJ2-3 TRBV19 CASSIGLAGADTQYF TGTGCCAGTAGTATAGGACTAGCGGGGGCAGATACGCAGTATTTT
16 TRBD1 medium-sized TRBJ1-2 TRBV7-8 CASSSRRQGAGDVYTF TGTGCCAGCAGCTCCAGAAGACAGGGGGCAGGTGACGTCTACACCTTC
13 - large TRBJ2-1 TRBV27 CASSHRGGGEQFF TGTGCCAGCAGCCACAGGGGGGGAGGTGAGCAGTTCTTC
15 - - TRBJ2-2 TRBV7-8 CASSSGTGKGGELFF TGTGCCAGCAGCTCCGGGACGGGGAAAGGCGGGGAGCTGTTTTTT
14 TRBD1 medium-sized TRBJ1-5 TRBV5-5 CASRAGTGTQPQHF TGTGCCAGCAGGGCCGGGACAGGGACTCAGCCCCAGCATTTT
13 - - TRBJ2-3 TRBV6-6 CASSLDLSDTQYF TGTGCCAGCAGCCTAGATCTTTCAGATACGCAGTATTTT
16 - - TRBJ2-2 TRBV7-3 CASSLKTLKNTGELFF TGTGCCAGCAGCTTAAAAACACTAAAGAACACCGGGGAGCTGTTTTTT
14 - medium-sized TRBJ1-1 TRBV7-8 CASSVIQSNTEAFF TGTGCCAGCAGCGTAATCCAGAGCAACACTGAAGCTTTCTTT
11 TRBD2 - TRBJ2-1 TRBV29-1 CSAGTSAVQIF TGCAGCGCCGGGACTAGCGCGGTTCAAATCTTC
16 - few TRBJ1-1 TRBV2 CASSGGGGMMNTEAFF TGTGCCAGCAGTGGCGGGGGGGGAATGATGAACACTGAAGCTTTCTTT
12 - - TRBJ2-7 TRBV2 CASRKGTYEQYF TGTGCCAGCAGGAAGGGCACCTACGAGCAGTACTTC
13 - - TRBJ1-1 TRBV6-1 CASSEFHNTEAFF TGTGCCAGCAGTGAATTTCATAACACTGAAGCTTTCTTT
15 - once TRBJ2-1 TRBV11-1 CASLGGQTRQDEQFF TGTGCCAGCCTGGGGGGGCAGACGAGGCAGGATGAGCAGTTCTTC
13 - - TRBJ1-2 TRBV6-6 CASSYDRQGGYTF TGTGCCAGCAGTTACGACCGCCAGGGGGGCTACACCTTC
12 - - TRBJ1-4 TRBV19 CASSTGYEKLFF TGTGCCAGTAGTACAGGGTATGAAAAACTGTTTTTT
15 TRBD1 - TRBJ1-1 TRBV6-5 CAGSYSRTGGTEAFF TGTGCCGGCAGTTACTCGAGGACAGGAGGAACTGAAGCTTTCTTT
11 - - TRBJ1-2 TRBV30 CALTEGHGYTF TGTGCCTTAACGGAGGGTCATGGCTACACCTTC
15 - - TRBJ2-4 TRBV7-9 CASSLSGAPEEIQYF TGTGCCAGCAGCTTATCCGGGGCCCCGGAGGAGATTCAGTACTTC
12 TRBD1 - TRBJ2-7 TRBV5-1 CASSTGAYEQYF TGCGCCAGCAGCACAGGGGCCTACGAGCAGTACTTC